Shown below are 18 T cell receptor beta chains from a single sample sequenced in a study of T-cell memory formation after mild COVID-19. Via MiXCR, TCRdb re-called the 5' RACE reads, giving one row per CDR3 protein. This table holds under 250,000 distinct CDR3 sequences, around 25% found once. The sample comprised PBMCs or a T cell subset sorted from them (not recorded which). These receptors were obtained from an adult woman who had mild COVID-19 (a few samples of this study predate the infection). Cell type and time point are not known.

This clonotype was found a few times. V usage is TRBV20-1 and J usage is TRBJ2-7, with 7 bases matching TRBD1. The CDR3 spans 13 residues. Germline V CDR1 and CDR2: DFQATT, SNEGSKA (reference sequence). V gave up 5 bases and J gave up 7 bases; unmatched junction bases: 11. The CDR3 protein is CSASGQLGWEQYF. In DNA form, the CDR3 reads TGCAGTGCTTCGGGACAGTTGGGATGGGAGCAGTACTTC.

This clonotype was counted only a few times. V usage is TRBV7-2 and J usage is TRBJ2-1; D not resolved. Trimming pared 4 bases from V and 3 bases from J, leaving 13 bases between. The CDR3 runs to 15 residues. Germline V gene lookup returns CDR1 SGHTA and CDR2 FQGNSA. The CDR3 region is CASSYRVGNYNEQFF. The CDR3 DNA reads as TGTGCCAGCAGCTACCGGGTAGGGAACTACAATGAGCAGTTCTTC.

The chain links TRBV19 to TRBJ2-5; the D is unclear. From germline, CDR1 is LNHDA and CDR2 SQIVND (reference sequence). The CDR3 contains 13 residues. Trimming cost V 5 bases and J 0 bases, with 7 bases left between them. CDR3 coding DNA: TGTGCCAGTAGTCGACGGGACCAAGAGACCCAGTACTTC. Its translation: CASSRRDQETQYF.

This sequence joins TRBV20-1 and TRBJ1-2; no firm D call. The CDR3 runs 13 residues. The V gene's germline CDR1 is DFQATT and CDR2 SNEGSKA (reference sequence). The V end lost 3 bases, the J end lost 4 bases, and 12 bases lay between the germline ends. CDR3 bases: TGCAGTGCTAGCGGCGATTTGGTCTATGGCTACACCTTC. Translation: CSASGDLVYGYTF.

DNA for the CDR3: TGTGCCAGCAGTTTACAATGGGATGGCTACACCTTC. Protein: CASSLQWDGYTF. V is TRBV12-3 or TRBV12-4 and J is TRBJ1-2, with D uncertain. The CDR3 is 12 amino acids. The germline V and J ends were trimmed by 2 bases and 6 bases, with 7 bases remaining between them.

This chain joins TRBV12-3 or TRBV12-4 and TRBJ1-5, with D unclear. Between the trimmed V and J ends, which lost 1 base and 6 bases, there was a span of 10 bases. CDR3 size: 14 residues. The CDR3 spells CASSLGPQIQPQHF. The CDR3 DNA is TGTGCCAGCAGTTTAGGTCCCCAAATTCAGCCCCAGCATTTT.

V is TRBV24-1 and J is TRBJ2-1; D may be TRBD1 or TRBD2 (5 bases each). The germline V and J ends were trimmed by 2 bases and 1 base, with 23 bases remaining between them. The length of the CDR3 is 20 residues. From germline, CDR1 is KGHDR and CDR2 SFDVKD. The CDR3 DNA reads as TGTGCCACCAGTGATTCCCTGGTGCCGGGGCGTAGGACTTCCTACAATGAGCAGTTCTTC. It yields the protein CATSDSLVPGRRTSYNEQFF.

The genes are TRBV5-6 and TRBJ2-1; D is ambiguous. Germline V gives CDR1 SGHDT, CDR2 YYEEEE. Deletions cut 2 bases from V and 8 bases from J, with 11 bases between. The CDR3 is made up of 13 amino acids. The CDR3 sequence is CASSFTGLDEQFF. DNA for the CDR3: TGTGCCAGCAGCTTTACCGGGTTGGATGAGCAGTTCTTC.

The CDR3 is CASSFSPTTRGYEQYF. The CDR3 region has the DNA TGTGCCAGCAGCTTCTCGCCGACGACCCGGGGGTACGAGCAGTACTTC. The chain recombines TRBV7-9 with TRBJ2-7; maybe TRBD2 (6 bases). The CDR3 sequence is 16 residues long. Trimming stripped 3 bases from V and 4 bases from J, with 19 bases between. Germline values: CDR1 SEHNR, CDR2 FQNEAQ (reference sequence).

The J gene is TRBJ1-1, the V gene TRBV9, with 11 bases that match TRBD1. CDR1 SGDLS and CDR2 YYNGEE come from the germline V gene. Trimming at V came to 4 bases and at J to 10 bases, leaving 6 bases not matched to a gene. CDR3 length equals 13 residues. CDR3 in DNA: TGTGCCAGCAGCCCGGGACAGGGGGTTGTAGCTTTCTTT. This gives the protein CASSPGQGVVAFF.

The genes are TRBV3-1 and TRBJ1-1, with a weak D call TRBD1 (5 bases). There are 15 residues in the CDR3. Trimming took 5 bases from V and 4 from J, leaving 17 bases between them. Looked up from germline, CDR1 is LGHDT and CDR2 is YNNKEL (reference sequence). The chain's CDR3 is CASSFFGTVGTEAFF. As DNA, the CDR3 is TGTGCCAGCAGCTTTTTTGGGACGGTGGGCACTGAAGCTTTCTTT.

The genes are TRBV5-1 and TRBJ2-3, with TRBD2 matching 12 bases. The length of the CDR3 is 16 residues. The germline V gene has CDR1 SGHRS and CDR2 YFSETQ. V was clipped by 0 bases and J by 4 bases; unmatched bases: 3. The CDR3 coding sequence is TGCGCCAGCAGCTTGGACGGACTAGCGGGACCAGATACGCAGTATTTT. The encoded protein is CASSLDGLAGPDTQYF.

This sequence joins TRBV7-9 and TRBJ2-7, with D perhaps matching TRBD1 (6 bases). The CDR3 spans 13 residues. Germline loops: CDR1 SEHNR, CDR2 FQNEAQ (reference sequence). Trimming removed 3 bases from V and 3 bases from J, with 9 bases in between. The DNA for the CDR3 is TGTGCCAGCAGCTTCAGGGGTGACTACGAGCAGTACTTC. It translates to CASSFRGDYEQYF. Together with reference TRBV7-9 and TRBJ2-7, the CDR3 gives the full variable domain: DTGVSQNPRHKITKRGQNVTFRCDPISEHNRLYWYRQTLGQGPEFLTYFQNEAQLEKSRLLSDRFSAERPKGSFSTLEIQRTEQGDSAMYLCASSFRGDYEQYFGPGTRLTVT.

The chain couples TRBV5-1 to TRBJ1-1; a weak D match, TRBD1 (5 bases). The CDR3 runs 12 residues. Germline V gives CDR1 SGHRS, CDR2 YFSETQ. Trimming removed 4 bases at V and 10 bases at J, with 14 bases between. The CDR3 DNA reads TGCGCCAGCAGCAGGGGAGGTTACGCAGCTTTCTTT. This translates into CASSRGGYAAFF.

The rearrangement uses TRBV7-9 and TRBJ1-5; 12 nucleotides line up with TRBD1. This CDR3 spans 19 amino acids. J lost 2 bases, V lost 1 base, and 9 bases had no gene match. From germline, CDR1 is SEHNR and CDR2 FQNEAQ (reference sequence). The CDR3 sequence is CASSLGPGQGARGNQPQHF. The CDR3 coding sequence is TGTGCCAGCAGCTTAGGGCCGGGACAGGGGGCGCGGGGCAATCAGCCCCAGCATTTT.

The count of this clonotype is one. The chain has TRBV4-2 and TRBJ2-1; the match to TRBD2 covers 9 bases. The CDR3 is 16 residues long. The germline V gene encodes CDR1 LGHNA and CDR2 YNFKEQ. The V and J ends lost 1 base and 7 bases, in that order; junction bases with no gene match: 8. DNA of the CDR3: TGTGCCAGCAGCCAAGGTTTGGGCGGGAGGGGTAATGAGCAGTTCTTC. Translation: CASSQGLGGRGNEQFF.

The table lists this clonotype with a few counts. CDR3 residues: CASRGDRLTDTQYF. The CDR3 bases are TGTGCCAGCAGGGGGGACAGGCTTACAGATACGCAGTATTTT. The chain recombines TRBV6-4 with TRBJ2-3; 8 bases map to TRBD1. Unmatched junction bases numbered 5, after V lost 6 bases and J lost 3 bases. Germline-derived CDR1 and CDR2 are MRHNA and SNTAGT. The length of the CDR3 is 14 residues.

This clonotype appeared many times. The chain uses TRBV9 and TRBJ2-3; the D gene is possibly TRBD2 (5 bases). Germline CDR1 reads SGDLS; CDR2 reads YYNGEE. The ends were cut back, 7 bases at V and 3 bases at J, with 18 bases in the middle. The CDR3 length is 15 residues. CDR3 protein: CASSSSGSATDTQYF. The CDR3 region has the DNA TGTGCCAGCTCCTCCTCGGGTAGCGCGACAGATACGCAGTATTTT.